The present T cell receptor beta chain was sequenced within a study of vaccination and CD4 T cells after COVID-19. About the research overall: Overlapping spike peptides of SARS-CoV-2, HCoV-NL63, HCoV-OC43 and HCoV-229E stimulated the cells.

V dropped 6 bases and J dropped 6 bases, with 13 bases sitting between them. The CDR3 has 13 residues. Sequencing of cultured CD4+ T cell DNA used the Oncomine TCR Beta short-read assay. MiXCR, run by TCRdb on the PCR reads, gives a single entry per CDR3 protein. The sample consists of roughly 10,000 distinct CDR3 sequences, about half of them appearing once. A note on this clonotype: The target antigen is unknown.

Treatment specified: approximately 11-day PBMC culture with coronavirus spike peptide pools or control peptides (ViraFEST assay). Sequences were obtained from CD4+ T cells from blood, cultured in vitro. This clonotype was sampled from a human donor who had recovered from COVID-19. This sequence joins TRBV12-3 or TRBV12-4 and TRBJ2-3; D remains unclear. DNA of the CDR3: TGTGCCAGCAGCAGAGACTGGACGGATACGCAGTATTTT. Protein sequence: CASSRDWTDTQYF.